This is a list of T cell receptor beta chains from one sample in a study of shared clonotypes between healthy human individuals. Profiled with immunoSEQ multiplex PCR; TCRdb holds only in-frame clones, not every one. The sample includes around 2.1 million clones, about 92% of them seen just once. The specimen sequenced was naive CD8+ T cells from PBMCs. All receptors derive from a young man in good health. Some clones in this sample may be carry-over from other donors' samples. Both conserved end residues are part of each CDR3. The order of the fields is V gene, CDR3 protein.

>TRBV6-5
CASSSLGREGYEQYF
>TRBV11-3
CASSTRGGVQPQHF
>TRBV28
CASSSRGGNEQFF
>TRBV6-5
CASTVARGYSPLHF
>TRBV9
CASSPGQGLSGELFF
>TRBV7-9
CASSNQDF
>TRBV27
CASSWLASYEQYF
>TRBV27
CASSPGAGPYGYTF
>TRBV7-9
CASSHAVNEQFF
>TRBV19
CASSIDFRGDYGYTF
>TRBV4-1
CASSPLLGSAPHYEQYF
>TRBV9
CASSPHGAASGTDTQYF
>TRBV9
CASSVAPGVSTDTQYF
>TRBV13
CASSPFRDLYNEQFF
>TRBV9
CASSVVDREQFF
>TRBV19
CASSIAGYGYTF
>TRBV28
CASSFRGGFKTQYF
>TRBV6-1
CASSVRGGMASEQFF
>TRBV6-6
CASTQGYGYTF
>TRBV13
CASSLRDSYNYGYTF
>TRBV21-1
CASRKGRGAREVSNTDTQYF
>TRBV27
CASSFLAGSSSDTQYF
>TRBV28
CASSRTGTPNAEAFF
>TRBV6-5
CASSSSLGVRNTIYF
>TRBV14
CASSPYTGDEQFF
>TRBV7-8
CASSLTEGMNTEAFF
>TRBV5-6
CASSLTVQETQYF
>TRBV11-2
CASSLMVVGGELFF
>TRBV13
CASSPMGGNEQFF
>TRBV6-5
CASGTAGYQPQHF
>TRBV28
CASSTTPPRGSYGYTF
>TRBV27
CASGIGGREVHEQYF
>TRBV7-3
CASSLGDEETQYF
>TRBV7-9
CASSPSRGTRDTQYF
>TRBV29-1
CSPGVSSEQFF
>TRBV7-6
CASGYGGEGTEAFF
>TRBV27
CASSYSFLSHSRDNEQFF
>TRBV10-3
CAISEQRTQYNEQFF
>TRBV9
CASSARGGPNTEAFF
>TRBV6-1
CASIGLVDTIYF
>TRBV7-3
CASSLTSGGYNEQFF
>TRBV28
CASREGLFEETQYF
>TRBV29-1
CSVDMGDYYGYTF
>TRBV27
CASRLTSGSFYEQYF
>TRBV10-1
CASTPLGGGFF
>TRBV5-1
CASSYNSDTQYF
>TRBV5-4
CASSVTGGRFYEQYF
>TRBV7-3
CASSLMAGEDTQYF
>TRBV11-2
CASSLGPGGGYGYTF
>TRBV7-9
CASSPTNSPLHF
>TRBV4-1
CASSQEGTGFSGANVLTF
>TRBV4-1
CASSQDLLAASYEQYF
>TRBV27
CASSSRTLHQPQHF
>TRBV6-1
CASSDTHPGLFF